What follows are 17 T cell receptor beta chains derived from one specimen sequenced in a study of T cells in Graves' hyperthyroidism and ophthalmopathy. From RNA transcripts, TCR beta CDR3 regions were amplified. Initially, a first-round RT-PCR of the TCR CDR3 employed the HTBI primer set. TCRdb reprocessed the multiplex PCR reads with MiXCR, giving one entry per CDR3 protein. The sample has more than 550,000 distinct CDR3 sequences, 15% to 20% seen once. The sequenced sample consisted of blood. Every receptor here comes from a man aged 45-60 years with Graves' hyperthyroidism.

At least ten counts were recorded for this clonotype. CDR3 residues: CASSYNGVNTEAFF. The CDR3 nucleotides are TGTGCCAGCAGTTATAATGGGGTTAACACTGAAGCTTTCTTT. The chain combines TRBV12-3 or TRBV12-4 with TRBJ1-1; no clear D gene. This CDR3 comprises 14 residues. The germline V and J ends were trimmed by 4 bases and 2 bases, with 11 bases remaining between them.

This clonotype has only a few counts. The chain joins TRBV2 to TRBJ1-5, with 10 bases identical to TRBD1. Germline CDR1 and CDR2: SNHLY and FYNNEI. This CDR3 has 16 amino acids. V gave up 9 bases and J gave up 4 bases; unmatched junction bases: 12. The CDR3 coding sequence is TGTGCCAGTAAGACAGGGGGCCCGTTTGATAATCAGCCCCAGCATTTT. It is translated as CASKTGGPFDNQPQHF.

At least ten counts were recorded for this clonotype. The gene calls are TRBV30 and TRBJ1-1, with TRBD1 as a possible D gene (5 bases). Deletions cut 4 bases from V and 4 bases from J, with 10 bases between. This CDR3 is 12 amino acids long. Germline V gene sequence: CDR1 GTSNPN, CDR2 SVGIG (reference sequence). This chain's CDR3 is CAWTAGGTEAFF. The CDR3 coding sequence is TGTGCCTGGACCGCCGGGGGCACTGAAGCTTTCTTT. Using reference TRBV30 and TRBJ1-1 for the parts outside the CDR3, the full variable domain is SQTIHQWPATLVQPVGSPLSLECTVEGTSNPNLYWYRQAAGRGLQLLFYSVGIGQISSEVPQNLSASRPQDRQFILSSKKLLLSDSGFYLCAWTAGGTEAFFGQGTRLTVV.

This clonotype was recorded at least ten times. The V gene is TRBV11-1, the J gene TRBJ1-1, with D perhaps matching TRBD1 (6 bases). Looked up from germline, CDR1 is SGHAT and CDR2 is FQDESV (reference sequence). CDR3 length equals 15 residues. V was shortened by 9 bases and J by 0 bases, with 17 bases between the two germline ends. CDR3 loop: CARAGQGHMNTEAFF. The CDR3 coding sequence is TGTGCCAGGGCCGGTCAGGGGCACATGAACACTGAAGCTTTCTTT. The complete variable domain, with remaining parts taken from reference TRBV11-1 and TRBJ1-1, reads EAEVAQSPRYKITEKSQAVAFWCDPISGHATLYWYRQILGQGPELLVQFQDESVVDDSQLPKDRFSAERLKGVDSTLKIQPAELGDSAMYLCARAGQGHMNTEAFFGQGTRLTVV.

CDR3 sequence reads: CASSYSPTGAGNEQFF. DNA for the CDR3: TGTGCCAGCAGTTACTCTCCAACGGGAGCTGGTAATGAGCAGTTCTTC. The chain recombines TRBV6-2 or TRBV6-3 with TRBJ2-1; D is perhaps TRBD2 (6 bases). The V and J ends lost 0 bases and 7 bases respectively, with 16 bases between them. This CDR3 spans 16 amino acids. Germline assignment: CDR1 MNHEY and CDR2 SVGEGT.

This clonotype appeared many times. The chain combines TRBV29-1 with TRBJ2-7; perhaps TRBD2 as D (5 bases). Germline loops: CDR1 SQVTM, CDR2 ANQGSEA. The length of the CDR3 is 13 residues. V was cut by 6 bases and J by 5 bases, with 17 bases left in between. DNA of the CDR3: TGCAGCGTCCCCTCGGCCGGGGATAACGAGCAGTACTTC. Its translation: CSVPSAGDNEQYF.

A few counts support this clonotype. The chain has TRBV10-3 and TRBJ2-3; weak D call: TRBD1 (5 bases). The germline V gene encodes CDR1 ENHRY and CDR2 SYGVKD. The V end lost 7 bases, the J end lost 2 bases, and 16 bases lay between the germline ends. The CDR3 has 15 residues. The CDR3 loop reads CAIKGPDTPTDTQYF. CDR3 nucleotide sequence: TGTGCCATCAAAGGCCCGGACACCCCCACAGATACGCAGTATTTT.

To note about this clonotype: A much larger clone differs from this one at a single base, so this may be a read error. The V call is TRBV4-1, the J call TRBJ1-1, with D hard to call. V dropped 5 bases and J dropped 4 bases, with 14 bases sitting between them. Germline CDR1 is MGHRA and CDR2 is YSYEKL. The CDR3 consists of 14 residues. DNA for the CDR3: TGCGCCAGCAGCACCGAGGGCGCGAGCACTGAAGCTTTCTTT. This translates into CASSTEGASTEAFF.

The genes are TRBV20-1 and TRBJ2-7; 8 bases fit TRBD2. CDR1 and CDR2 from the germline V gene are DFQATT and SNEGSKA (reference sequence). V lost 5 bases, J lost 2 bases, and 8 bases stayed unmatched. The CDR3 loop spans 14 amino acids. The CDR3 sequence: CSAGPLAATYEQYF. The CDR3, as DNA: TGCAGTGCTGGCCCACTAGCGGCCACCTACGAGCAGTACTTC.

This clonotype came up many times. CDR3 bases: TGTGCCAGCAGTCCCAGGGGTCGGGACACTGAAGCTTTCTTT. Its protein product is CASSPRGRDTEAFF. The chain is built from TRBV2 and TRBJ1-1; maybe TRBD1 (6 bases). With 5 bases removed from V and 3 bases from J, the gap between germline ends came to 13 bases. Germline values: CDR1 SNHLY, CDR2 FYNNEI. The CDR3 is made up of 14 amino acids.

The J gene is TRBJ1-1, the V gene TRBV18; 8 bases align to TRBD1. Germline loops: CDR1 KGHSH, CDR2 LQKENI. V lost 3 bases and J lost 3; bases outside the gene matches: 9. This CDR3 contains 16 residues. CDR3 nucleotide sequence: TGTGCCAGCTCACCCCGCGCAGGGGGCGAGTACACTGAAGCTTTCTTT. The encoded protein is CASSPRAGGEYTEAFF. Using reference TRBV18 and TRBJ1-1 for the parts outside the CDR3, the full variable domain is NAGVMQNPRHLVRRRGQEARLRCSPMKGHSHVYWYRQLPEEGLKFMVYLQKENIIDESGMPKERFSAEFPKEGPSILRIQQVVRGDSAAYFCASSPRAGGEYTEAFFGQGTRLTVV.

The chain combines TRBV11-2 with TRBJ1-4; D not certain. Germline CDR1 reads SGHAT; CDR2 reads FQNNGV. This CDR3 comprises 14 residues. V gave up 2 bases and J gave up 3 bases, with 7 bases separating them. The CDR3 here is CASSLSSANEKLFF. As DNA, the CDR3 is TGTGCCAGCAGCTTATCTTCGGCTAATGAAAAACTGTTTTTT.

This clonotype was seen repeatedly, ten times or more. The rearrangement uses TRBV2 and TRBJ1-6; maybe TRBD1 (6 bases). The CDR3 has 14 amino acids. The V end lost 2 bases, the J end lost 10 bases, and 12 bases lay between the germline ends. Germline CDR1 reads SNHLY; CDR2 reads FYNNEI. Here the CDR3 reads CASSEQGWGSPLHF. As DNA, the CDR3 is TGTGCCAGCAGTGAACAGGGGTGGGGATCACCCCTCCACTTT.

This chain links TRBV19 with TRBJ2-7; D tentatively reads TRBD1 or TRBD2 (6 bases each). Deletions cut 3 bases from V and 5 bases from J, with 14 bases between. This CDR3 spans 14 amino acids. Per germline, CDR1 LNHDA and CDR2 SQIVND (reference sequence). CDR3 nucleotides: TGTGCCAGTAGTATTTCGGGGGCGCGCGACGAGCAGTACTTC. Protein sequence: CASSISGARDEQYF.

This clonotype was detected many times. The chain uses TRBV30 and TRBJ2-3, with TRBD2 identical over 12 bases. CDR3 length equals 16 residues. Trimming at V came to 7 bases and at J to 3 bases, leaving 11 bases not matched to a gene. CDR1 GTSNPN and CDR2 SVGIG come from the germline V gene (reference sequence). Here the CDR3 reads CASSGGLAGRTDTQYF. In DNA form, the CDR3 reads TGTGCCTCCTCGGGCGGACTAGCGGGACGGACAGATACGCAGTATTTT.

The chain recombines TRBV7-9 with TRBJ1-3; possibly TRBD1 for D (6 bases). The CDR3 consists of 16 residues. CDR1 is SEHNR, CDR2 FQNEAQ, per germline (reference sequence). Trimming took off 4 bases at V and 0 bases at J, with 13 bases between the two ends. CDR3 protein: CASSSGQSSSGNTIYF. CDR3 in DNA: TGTGCCAGCAGCTCGGGACAATCGAGCTCTGGAAACACCATATATTTT.

This chain joins TRBV24-1 and TRBJ2-2; D call uncertain. The CDR3 is 14 amino acids. Germline CDR1 KGHDR, CDR2 SFDVKD. Trimming left V 0 bases short and J 6 bases short, with 7 bases between. The CDR3 spells CATSDLPTAGELFF. CDR3 nucleotide sequence: TGTGCCACCAGTGATTTGCCCACGGCCGGGGAGCTGTTTTTT.